This T cell receptor (beta chain) was observed in a study of shared clonotypes between healthy human individuals. A remark on this clone: Its specificity is unknown. The same CDR3 arises from other DNA sequences in this sample as well.

The assay ran at deep level. In the original analysis: ImmunoSEQ supplied junction-only sequences lacking quality scores, so filtering was different. The protocol was immunoSEQ multiplex PCR, while the TCRdb copy is restricted to in-frame clones and leaves out a portion. The DNA gave D and trimming, while V, J and clone size come from that table. The table lists 2 million to 3 million clones, 85% to 95% of them singletons, with about 0.13% in the top ten. This CDR3 has 14 residues. Germline values: CDR1 SGHTA, CDR2 FQGTGA. Trimming took off 1 base at V and 1 base at J, with 7 bases between the two ends. Donors comprised healthy HIV-negative adults lacking recent acute infections or vaccinations. General observations from the study: Among non-shared clonotypes, generation probabilities were lower than among those shared by all four donors.

This clonotype was obtained from a man between 18 and 35 years old in good health. The chain uses TRBV7-3 and TRBJ1-1, with D tentatively TRBD1 (5 bases). The sequenced sample consisted of naive CD4+ T cells sorted from blood. Regarding subset: CD45RA+ positively selected. The CDR3 reads CASSLSGGNTEAFF. The CDR3 DNA follows: TGTGCCAGCAGCTTAAGTGGGGGGAACACTGAAGCTTTCTTT.